A single TCR beta chain is shown here with its context. Regions amplified from RNA transcripts were the TCR beta CDR3 regions. When the TCR CDR3 underwent first-round RT-PCR, the HTBI primer set was used. TCRdb ran MiXCR on the multiplex PCR reads and lists one entry per CDR3 protein. The table shows approximately 610,000 distinct CDR3 sequences, with about 14% occurring only once. V was pared by 6 bases and J by 6 bases, with 11 bases of the junction left unmatched. CDR1 and CDR2 (germline): MNHNS, SASEGT. The CDR3 is 15 amino acids. Each person with ophthalmopathy scored at least 3 on the Clinical Activity Score, reached NOSPECS grade 4 or higher, and had been ill under 3 months. This sample stems from a study of T cells in Graves' hyperthyroidism and ophthalmopathy.

The sample consisted of blood. This TCR was recovered from a woman between 40 and 55 years old with Graves' ophthalmopathy. This chain connects TRBV6-1 to TRBJ2-7, with 10 bases matching TRBD1. For the CDR3, the DNA is TGTGCCAGCAGCGAGGGGCGGGACAGGGGACCCGAGCAGTACTTC. This codes for CASSEGRDRGPEQYF.